The present T cell receptor (beta chain) was sequenced within a study of blood T cell repertoires in COVID-19 (dated by TCRdb to the early 2020s). Looking at the study overall: Samples from collaborators originated in the United States, Italy and Spain and spanned both the acute and convalescent phases of COVID-19. The prospective study material was composed of cDNA or gDNA derived from T cells, B-cell-depleted T cells, or PBMCs. The dataset comprised deeply sampled blood TCRbeta repertoires from subjects exposed to, actively infected with, or recovered from COVID-19. The repertoires were released in a freely available public database meant as a resource for research on the immune response to SARS-CoV-2. The samples were drawn from the first 160 participants of the ongoing ImmuneRACE study and from over 950 subjects provided by 6 global collaborators. A de-identified subject ID, COVID-19 status, age in years and sex were almost always included in the sample metadata. Where available, HLA class I and class II types were taken from metadata supplied by the sample provider and were not determined by assay-based typing. General findings and caveats noted by the study authors: How much clinical and demographic metadata was included differed by source and by participant, and the metadata was provided uncurated.

The collaborating institutions used their own protocols to collect whole blood in K2EDTA tubes. For TCRbeta analysis, collaborators shipped samples in one of three forms: frozen whole blood, isolated PBMCs, or DNA extracted from either of those sample types. The V and J ends are trimmed by 0 bases and 1 base, leaving 12 bases between them. The CDR3 goes from the cysteine to the phenylalanine over 16 residues. Only the CDR3 portion is preserved as DNA: 48 bases, with reading frame beginning at the first base. CDR1 and CDR2 (MNHNS, SASEGT) derive from the germline V gene. As concerns this clone: Its antigen specificity is not known. Base quality data are lacking; no much larger clone is found one base away.

TCRbeta CDR3 regions were amplified from genomic DNA by means of the immunoSEQ Assay, a bias-controlled multiplex PCR. The study's processing was this. The number of nucleated cells in each sample was estimated by amplification of reference gene primers within the assay. To quantify the absolute abundance of each unique TCRbeta CDR3 rearrangement, sequence reads were collapsed and filtered. Productive Simpson clonality was computed per sample as the square root of Simpson's diversity index over productive rearrangements. The table was pulled from immuneACCESS by TCRdb, which kept in-frame rearrangements only. Such tables lose some clones; where checked, under half of the loss comes from unresolved V genes, and the rest has no known cause. The V and J calls and clone size come from that table; D and trimming were worked out from the DNA. The sample table records more than 85,000 clones; around 90% of these occur just once. Clones ranked in the top ten supply 5.5% to 8% of the sample.

Here the chain combines TRBV6-1 and TRBJ2-5; a weak D assignment points to TRBD1 (6 bases agree). This sequence originates from a woman aged 60 to 75 with acute or convalescent COVID-19. The sequenced material came from peripheral blood. The nucleotide sequence reads TGTGCCAGCAGTGAAGCTTGGGGGCCGGGCCAAGAGACCCAGTACTTC. Translated, it gives CASSEAWGPGQETQYF.